The 31 T cell receptor beta chains given below trace back to one sample, sequenced in a study of human thymus T cells. Assay: immunoSEQ multiplex PCR; the TCRdb copy retains only in-frame clones and omits some. Altogether tens of thousands of clones are present, 85% to 95% being singletons, with the ten largest covering 5.5% to 7%. The sample was blood. These receptors came from a boy in the first two years of life with a congenital heart defect but otherwise immunologically healthy.

This rearrangement joins TRBV5-1 to TRBJ2-5, with no clear D. Germline V gives CDR1 SGHRS, CDR2 YFSETQ. Trimming shortened V by 0 bases and J by 4 bases, and 10 bases separated the two germline ends. CDR3 length: 14 residues. CDR3 DNA sequence: TGCGCCAGCAGCTTGGCCAATAGTGCAGAGACCCAGTACTTC. Protein product: CASSLANSAETQYF.

This chain connects TRBV15 to TRBJ1-2, with 7 bases identical to TRBD1. V lost 4 bases and J lost 2; bases outside the gene matches: 1. There are 13 residues in the CDR3. In germline, CDR1 is LNHNV, CDR2 YYDKDF (reference sequence). The CDR3 spells CATSKGANYGYTF. DNA of the CDR3: TGTGCCACCAGCAAGGGGGCCAACTATGGCTACACCTTC.

The CDR3 region is CASSYRGEREQFF. The CDR3 DNA follows: TGTGCCAGCAGTTACAGGGGGGAGCGGGAGCAGTTCTTC. The chain combines TRBV6-6 with TRBJ2-1, with D possibly called TRBD1 or TRBD2 (6 bases each). The germline CDR1 and CDR2 sequences are MNHNY and SVGAGI (reference sequence). The V end was cut by 2 bases, the J end by 10 bases, with 12 bases between. The CDR3 consists of 13 residues.

The chain couples TRBV7-9 to TRBJ2-4, with TRBD2 matching 10 bases. Germline V CDR1 and CDR2: SEHNR, FQNEAQ (reference sequence). The CDR3 runs to 16 residues. The V and J ends lost 4 bases and 1 base, in that order; junction bases with no gene match: 4. The CDR3 is CASSSGTSEAKNIQYF. DNA for the CDR3: TGTGCCAGCAGCTCCGGGACTAGCGAGGCCAAAAACATTCAGTACTTC.

The chain recombines TRBV5-1 with TRBJ2-5, with D possibly TRBD1 on 6 matching bases. V lost 0 bases and J 5 bases, leaving 14 bases between the germline ends. The CDR3 is made up of 15 amino acids. Germline V gives CDR1 SGHRS, CDR2 YFSETQ. The CDR3 sequence: CASSLVQGKGETQYF. DNA for the CDR3: TGCGCCAGCAGCTTGGTCCAGGGGAAGGGGGAGACCCAGTACTTC.

V is TRBV7-2 and J is TRBJ2-3; weak D call: TRBD2 (5 bases). V was clipped by 4 bases and J by 3 bases, with 11 bases between them. The germline V gene has CDR1 SGHTA and CDR2 FQGNSA. The CDR3 has 14 amino acids. The CDR3 region is CASSSRRTTDTQYF. CDR3 DNA: TGTGCCAGCAGCTCCCGGCGGACTACAGATACGCAGTATTTT.

This rearrangement joins TRBV7-9 to TRBJ2-7; TRBD1 is a possible D gene (6 bases). Trimming removed 2 bases from V and 0 bases from J, with 14 bases in between. CDR3 length equals 16 residues. Germline loops: CDR1 SEHNR, CDR2 FQNEAQ (reference sequence). The CDR3 protein is CASSLPQGTSSYEQYF. CDR3 coding DNA: TGTGCCAGCAGCTTACCACAGGGAACCAGCTCCTACGAGCAGTACTTC.

The V and J genes are TRBV5-4 and TRBJ1-2; the match to TRBD1 covers 7 bases. Germline lookup yields CDR1 SGHNT and CDR2 YYREEE (reference sequence). CDR3 length: 13 residues. With 1 base clipped from V and 7 bases from J, the junction kept 4 bases outside the gene matches. CDR3 loop: CASSLSTGFGYTF. CDR3 bases: TGTGCCAGCAGCTTGTCGACAGGGTTTGGCTACACCTTC.

The chain carries TRBV5-1 and TRBJ1-1, with TRBD1 matching 7 bases. Germline assignment: CDR1 SGHRS and CDR2 YFSETQ. The CDR3 length is 14 residues. V shed 0 bases, J shed 4 bases, and the junction held 3 bases outside the gene matches. The CDR3 loop reads CASSLGRGRTEAFF. CDR3 nucleotide sequence: TGCGCCAGCAGCTTGGGAAGGGGGCGCACTGAAGCTTTCTTT.

The chain couples TRBV7-9 to TRBJ2-7; D is possibly TRBD2 (6 bases). The germline gives CDR1 SEHNR, CDR2 FQNEAQ (reference sequence). CDR3 length: 16 residues. V dropped 5 bases and J dropped 5 bases, with 22 bases sitting between them. CDR3 in DNA: TGTGCCAGCAGCCCCTCGGGCGGGGAGACTCGGGACGAGCAGTACTTC. Protein: CASSPSGGETRDEQYF. The full variable domain, in which reference TRBV7-9 and TRBJ2-7 provide the parts outside the CDR3, is DTGVSQNPRHKITKRGQNVTFRCDPISEHNRLYWYRQTLGQGPEFLTYFQNEAQLEKSRLLSDRFSAERPKGSFSTLEIQRTEQGDSAMYLCASSPSGGETRDEQYFGPGTRLTVT.

The chain employs TRBV5-6 and TRBJ2-2; 13 nucleotides match TRBD2. With 1 base clipped from V and 6 bases from J, the junction kept 0 bases outside the gene matches. Per the germline V gene, CDR1 is SGHDT and CDR2 is YYEEEE. CDR3 length: 15 residues. The CDR3 is CASSLTSGRAGELFF. The CDR3 coding sequence is TGTGCCAGCAGCTTGACTAGCGGGAGGGCCGGGGAGCTGTTTTTT.

The V and J genes are TRBV6-5 and TRBJ2-7; possible D gene TRBD1, 5 bases. Trimming pared 8 bases from V and 4 bases from J, leaving 9 bases between. Germline lookup yields CDR1 MNHEY and CDR2 SVGAGI. The CDR3 spans 11 residues. The CDR3 sequence: CASGRAYEQYF. The CDR3 DNA is TGTGCCAGCGGCAGGGCTTACGAGCAGTACTTC.

The CDR3 coding sequence is TGTGCCAGCAGTTTAGCGGGATTCACAGATACGCAGTATTTT. It is translated as CASSLAGFTDTQYF. This sequence joins TRBV28 and TRBJ2-3, with D maybe TRBD2 (6 bases). From germline, CDR1 is MDHEN and CDR2 SYDVKM. V shed 2 bases and J shed 2 bases, with 8 bases lying between them. The CDR3 length is 14 residues.

V is TRBV4-1 and J is TRBJ1-1, with D tentatively TRBD1 (5 bases). CDR3 length equals 17 residues. CDR1 is MGHRA and CDR2 is YSYEKL in the germline V gene. V dropped 1 base and J dropped 3 bases, with 18 bases sitting between them. CDR3 nucleotide sequence: TGCGCCAGCAGCCAAGCTCGATTTGGGGGAAAGGACACTGAAGCTTTCTTT. Protein: CASSQARFGGKDTEAFF.

CDR3 in amino acids: CASSLGAGTGEANYGYTF. As DNA, the CDR3 is TGCGCCAGCAGCTTGGGGGCCGGGACAGGGGAAGCTAACTATGGCTACACCTTC. J is TRBJ1-2 and V is TRBV5-1, with 10 bases aligning to TRBD1. The germline gives CDR1 SGHRS, CDR2 YFSETQ. J gave up 0 bases and V 0 bases, and 8 bases lay outside the gene matches. The CDR3 covers 18 residues.

The chain joins TRBV5-1 to TRBJ2-3, with TRBD2 identical over 12 bases. Per the germline V gene, CDR1 is SGHRS and CDR2 is YFSETQ. This CDR3 is built from 17 residues. Germline trimming cut 2 bases from V and 4 bases from J; bases unmatched to any gene: 8. The CDR3 nucleotides are TGCGCCAGCAGCTTCTGGACTAGCGGGGAATTTCCAGATACGCAGTATTTT. Its translation: CASSFWTSGEFPDTQYF.

This rearrangement joins TRBV5-1 to TRBJ2-2, with no clear D. Between the trimmed V and J ends, which lost 5 bases and 1 base, there was a span of 3 bases. Germline CDR1 is SGHRS and CDR2 is YFSETQ. The CDR3 has 12 residues. In DNA form, the CDR3 reads TGCGCCAGCAGTGTGAACACCGGGGAGCTGTTTTTT. The encoded protein is CASSVNTGELFF.

The J gene is TRBJ2-1, the V gene TRBV19; 9 bases fit TRBD2. The CDR3 totals 14 residues. Germline values: CDR1 LNHDA, CDR2 SQIVND (reference sequence). The V and J ends lost 4 bases and 4 bases, in that order; junction bases with no gene match: 2. Here the CDR3 reads CASSSGGAYNEQFF. Written as DNA, the CDR3 is TGTGCCAGTAGTAGCGGGGGGGCATACAATGAGCAGTTCTTC.

The chain couples TRBV4-1 to TRBJ1-2, with unresolved D. V lost 1 base and J 4 bases, leaving 7 bases between the germline ends. The CDR3 consists of 13 residues. Germline values: CDR1 MGHRA, CDR2 YSYEKL. CDR3 DNA: TGCGCCAGCAGCCAAGGGGCGCCCTATGGCTACACCTTC. Translation gives CASSQGAPYGYTF.

The chain carries TRBV9 and TRBJ1-6, with D maybe TRBD1 (6 bases). The length of the CDR3 is 14 residues. V lost 3 bases and J lost 7, with 11 bases in between. Per germline, CDR1 SGDLS and CDR2 YYNGEE. CDR3 sequence (DNA): TGTGCCAGCAGCGCACAGGGAGCCAATTCACCCCTCCACTTT. Translated: CASSAQGANSPLHF.

This chain joins TRBV19 and TRBJ1-2; maybe TRBD1 (6 bases). This CDR3 is built from 14 residues. V dropped 7 bases and J dropped 8 bases, with 20 bases sitting between them. Germline loops: CDR1 LNHDA, CDR2 SQIVND (reference sequence). CDR3 DNA sequence: TGTGCCAGTAACGTTGGGGCAGGGGCAGGAGGCTACACCTTC. It encodes CASNVGAGAGGYTF.

The chain joins TRBV5-5 to TRBJ1-2, with a tentative D call TRBD1 (6 bases). The length of the CDR3 is 15 residues. The V end lost 0 bases, the J end lost 0 bases, and 9 bases lay between the germline ends. Germline V CDR1 and CDR2: SGHKS, YYEKEE (reference sequence). CDR3 region: CASSLEGVPNYGYTF. DNA for the CDR3: TGTGCCAGCAGCTTGGAGGGGGTGCCTAACTATGGCTACACCTTC.

The chain carries TRBV5-1 and TRBJ1-1; D is ambiguous. V lost 1 base to trimming and J lost 8 bases, with 9 bases between them. The germline gives CDR1 SGHRS, CDR2 YFSETQ. CDR3 length equals 12 residues. The CDR3 region has the DNA TGCGCCAGCAGCTTGAGCCCCAGGGAAGCTTTCTTT. Encoded protein: CASSLSPREAFF.

This sequence joins TRBV14 and TRBJ2-1; TRBD2 matches 7 bases. The CDR3 is 19 residues long. Germline V CDR1 and CDR2: SGHDN, FVKESK. V shed 4 bases, J shed 8 bases, and the junction held 23 bases outside the gene matches. The CDR3 sequence: CASSPHAGGRILNGDEQFF. The CDR3 DNA follows: TGTGCCAGCAGCCCCCATGCCGGGGGGAGAATTCTAAATGGGGATGAGCAGTTCTTC.

V and J are TRBV28 and TRBJ2-3; D is tentatively TRBD1 or TRBD2 (5 bases each). Trimming removed 7 bases at V and 4 bases at J, with 12 bases between. CDR1 and CDR2 from the germline V gene are MDHEN and SYDVKM. This CDR3 comprises 13 residues. CDR3 in DNA: TGTGCCAGCACCCGGGGCGGCGCAGATACGCAGTATTTT. Protein product: CASTRGGADTQYF.

This rearrangement joins TRBV10-1 to TRBJ2-2; weak D call: TRBD2 (5 bases). In germline, CDR1 is WNHNN, CDR2 SYGVQD (reference sequence). This CDR3 contains 15 residues. Trimming removed 4 bases at V and 2 bases at J, with 11 bases between. CDR3 residues: CASSGHGLNTGELFF. CDR3 coding DNA: TGCGCCAGCAGTGGTCACGGACTCAACACCGGGGAGCTGTTTTTT.

The J gene is TRBJ1-6, the V gene TRBV7-3; D not certain. Looked up from germline, CDR1 is SGHTA and CDR2 is FQGTGA. The CDR3 consists of 14 residues. Trimming removed 2 bases from V and 3 bases from J, with 5 bases in between. CDR3 DNA: TGTGCCAGCAGCTTATCGGGCTATAATTCACCCCTCCACTTT. It yields the protein CASSLSGYNSPLHF.

The count of this clone is one. The V gene is TRBV28, the J gene TRBJ2-7, with 7 bases that match TRBD1. Losses at the gene ends were 5 bases for V and 9 bases for J; bases not matched to a gene: 4. Germline CDR1 and CDR2: MDHEN and SYDVKM. The CDR3 is made up of 11 amino acids. Here the CDR3 reads CASSPRDRQYF. The CDR3 nucleotides read TGTGCCAGCAGTCCCCGGGACAGGCAGTACTTC.

This clone was seen just once. The chain links TRBV11-2 to TRBJ2-5; 13 nucleotides align to TRBD2. CDR1 is SGHAT and CDR2 is FQNNGV in the germline V gene. Trimming at V came to 5 bases and at J to 2 bases, leaving 2 bases not matched to a gene. This CDR3 is built from 15 residues. The DNA for the CDR3 is TGTGCCAGCAGCAAGGGACTAGCGGGGCAAGAGACCCAGTACTTC. This codes for CASSKGLAGQETQYF.

The gene calls are TRBV2 and TRBJ2-7; D perhaps matches TRBD2 (6 bases). Between the trimmed V and J ends, which lost 5 bases and 3 bases, there was a span of 14 bases. The CDR3 contains 14 residues. Germline V gives CDR1 SNHLY, CDR2 FYNNEI. The CDR3: CASSIFGGGYEQYF. For the CDR3, the DNA is TGTGCCAGCAGTATCTTTGGGGGAGGCTACGAGCAGTACTTC. Together with reference TRBV2 and TRBJ2-7, the CDR3 gives the full variable domain: EPEVTQTPSHQVTQMGQEVILRCVPISNHLYFYWYRQILGQKVEFLVSFYNNEISEKSEIFDDQFSVERPDGSNFTLKIRSTKLEDSAMYFCASSIFGGGYEQYFGPGTRLTVT.

The CDR3 protein is CASKAGTSTDTQYF. As DNA, the CDR3 is TGTGCCAGCAAGGCGGGGACTAGCACAGATACGCAGTATTTT. This chain links TRBV2 with TRBJ2-3; D may be TRBD2 (6 bases). V lost 7 bases to trimming and J lost 0 bases, with 11 bases between them. CDR3 length: 14 amino acids. CDR1 SNHLY and CDR2 FYNNEI come from the germline V gene.